These 21 T cell receptor beta chains originate from one sample sequenced in a study of shared clonotypes between healthy human individuals. Using immunoSEQ multiplex PCR, the repertoire was profiled, and TCRdb retains in-frame clones only, with some absent. The sample consists of over 95,000 clones, 68% of them appearing once. The material sequenced was memory CD8+ T cells sorted from blood. Subset specified: CD45RO+ cells pooled with CCR7-negative TemRA cells. The receptors here all came from a woman in her 30s in good health.

J is TRBJ1-4 and V is TRBV5-6; 7 positions agree with TRBD1. The CDR3 is made up of 15 amino acids. Germline assignment: CDR1 SGHDT and CDR2 YYEEEE. J lost 3 bases, V lost 0 bases, and 2 bases had no gene match. The CDR3 sequence is CASSLAGTANEKLFF. The CDR3 DNA sequence: TGTGCCAGCAGCTTGGCAGGGACAGCTAATGAAAAACTGTTTTTT.

This chain joins TRBV5-1 and TRBJ2-4; perhaps TRBD1 as D (5 bases). The CDR3 is 15 residues long. Germline V lookup: CDR1 SGHRS, CDR2 YFSETQ. Trimming removed 4 bases at V and 3 bases at J, with 14 bases between. The CDR3 loop is CASSLPTAVKNIQYF. The DNA of the CDR3 is TGCGCCAGCAGCCTACCGACAGCCGTCAAAAACATTCAGTACTTC.

This clone was picked up many times. V gene TRBV11-3 combines with J gene TRBJ2-1; unclear D gene. V was cut by 2 bases and J by 10 bases, with 15 bases left in between. From germline, CDR1 is SGHNT and CDR2 YENEEA. There are 14 residues in the CDR3. CDR3 DNA: TGTGCCAGCAGCTTATCCCCGACGGCCACGGAGCAGTTCTTC. Translating gives CASSLSPTATEQFF.

The chain recombines TRBV6-6 with TRBJ1-6; the D gene is possibly TRBD1 (5 bases). The germline gives CDR1 MNHNY, CDR2 SVGAGI (reference sequence). The CDR3 has 15 amino acids. The germline V and J ends were trimmed by 2 bases and 7 bases, with 12 bases remaining between them. CDR3 in DNA: TGTGCCAGCAGTTACCGGCAGGGTGACAATTCACCCCTCCACTTT. Its translation is CASSYRQGDNSPLHF.

The chain couples TRBV18 to TRBJ1-2, with 9 nucleotides matching TRBD1. CDR3 length equals 13 residues. Trimming removed 6 bases from V and 7 bases from J; junction bases left unmatched: 6. Looked up from germline, CDR1 is KGHSH and CDR2 is LQKENI. CDR3 sequence: CASSAGQGSGYTF. The CDR3 DNA is TGTGCCAGCTCGGCAGGACAGGGGAGTGGCTACACCTTC.

The J gene is TRBJ2-7, the V gene TRBV9, with TRBD2 identical over 11 bases. V shed 3 bases and J 3 bases; nucleotides not matched to a gene: 5. The CDR3 length is 15 residues. CDR1 SGDLS and CDR2 YYNGEE come from the germline V gene. CDR3 loop: CASSGTTSGIYEQYF. The CDR3 nucleotides read TGTGCCAGCAGCGGTACGACTAGCGGGATCTACGAGCAGTACTTC.

For the CDR3, the DNA is TGTGCCTGGAGTGGAAATAGCGTTGAGCAGTTCTTC. Its translation is CAWSGNSVEQFF. The rearrangement links TRBV30 to TRBJ2-1; D is perhaps TRBD2 (5 bases). The CDR3 is 12 residues long. CDR1 and CDR2 (germline): GTSNPN, SVGIG (reference sequence). Trimming cost V 1 base and J 9 bases, with 10 bases left between them. Full variable domain (missing parts from reference TRBV30 and TRBJ2-1): SQTIHQWPATLVQPVGSPLSLECTVEGTSNPNLYWYRQAAGRGLQLLFYSVGIGQISSEVPQNLSASRPQDRQFILSSKKLLLSDSGFYLCAWSGNSVEQFFGPGTRLTVL.

The rearrangement links TRBV20-1 to TRBJ2-4; D is uncertain. Germline-derived CDR1 and CDR2 are DFQATT and SNEGSKA (reference sequence). V lost 6 bases and J 6 bases, leaving 9 bases between the germline ends. The CDR3 is 11 residues long. The chain's CDR3 is CSAEQANIQYF. The CDR3, as DNA: TGCAGTGCGGAACAAGCAAACATTCAGTACTTC.

The gene calls are TRBV6-4 and TRBJ2-3, with D perhaps matching TRBD2 (6 bases). The CDR3 length is 14 residues. The V and J ends lost 5 bases and 4 bases respectively, with 13 bases between them. In germline, CDR1 is MRHNA, CDR2 SNTAGT. The CDR3, as DNA: TGTGCCAGCAGTCAACTAGCCGGTGCAGATACGCAGTATTTT. This sequence encodes CASSQLAGADTQYF.

This clone was counted a few times. V is TRBV7-6 and J is TRBJ2-1; TRBD2 matches at 9 bases. The CDR3 covers 15 residues. CDR1 and CDR2 (germline): SGHVS, FNYEAQ. After removal of 4 bases from V and 7 bases from J, the junction contained 8 bases not matched to a gene. The CDR3 sequence: CASSSTGTSWNEQFF. The DNA of the CDR3 is TGTGCCAGCAGCTCCACCGGGACTAGCTGGAATGAGCAGTTCTTC.

This clone has a single count. This rearrangement joins TRBV19 to TRBJ2-3, with D tentatively TRBD2 (6 bases). Trimming removed 0 bases at V and 6 bases at J, with 16 bases between. The CDR3 has 16 amino acids. Germline CDR1 LNHDA, CDR2 SQIVND (reference sequence). CDR3 bases: TGTGCCAGTAGTATAGATCCCGGACGGGGGTCGGATACGCAGTATTTT. Translation: CASSIDPGRGSDTQYF.

The chain carries TRBV9 and TRBJ1-3; 8 bases are shared with TRBD1. Germline CDR1 reads SGDLS; CDR2 reads YYNGEE. After removal of 3 bases from V and 4 bases from J, the junction contained 9 bases not matched to a gene. The CDR3 contains 16 residues. In DNA, the CDR3 is TGTGCCAGCAGCGGGACAAGACAGGGGACAGGAAACACCATATATTTT. It codes for CASSGTRQGTGNTIYF.

Only a few counts were recorded for this clone. The rearrangement links TRBV9 to TRBJ2-5; 9 bases are a match to TRBD2. The CDR3 spans 18 residues. Germline CDR1 reads SGDLS; CDR2 reads YYNGEE. Trimming removed 0 bases from V and 4 bases from J; junction bases left unmatched: 13. The CDR3 region has the DNA TGTGCCAGCAGCGTAGGTGGCGGGAGGGCCGTGATCGGAGAGACCCAGTACTTC. This codes for CASSVGGGRAVIGETQYF.

This CDR3 reads CASSIPGTEAFF. The CDR3 DNA sequence: TGTGCCAGCAGCATCCCCGGGACTGAAGCTTTCTTT. The chain is built from TRBV11-2 and TRBJ1-1; D is unclear. This CDR3 has 12 amino acids. Per the germline V gene, CDR1 is SGHAT and CDR2 is FQNNGV. Trimming took off 5 bases at V and 5 bases at J, with 9 bases between the two ends.

The gene calls are TRBV28 and TRBJ2-3; maybe TRBD1 (7 bases). The CDR3 runs 15 residues. V lost 4 bases and J 0 bases, leaving 11 bases between the germline ends. Germline loops: CDR1 MDHEN, CDR2 SYDVKM. The CDR3 DNA reads as TGTGCCAGCAGTTGGAGGGGGCCTAGCACAGATACGCAGTATTTT. This gives the protein CASSWRGPSTDTQYF.

The gene calls are TRBV20-1 and TRBJ2-1; the D gene is possibly TRBD1 (6 bases). The V gene lost 5 bases and the J gene lost 10 bases, with 12 bases spanning the gap. This CDR3 has 11 residues. In germline, CDR1 is DFQATT, CDR2 SNEGSKA (reference sequence). DNA of the CDR3: TGCAGTGCTGAAGCAGGGGCCGAGCAGTTCTTC. Translated: CSAEAGAEQFF.

This clone appeared a single time. The chain has TRBV28 and TRBJ2-7, with a possible D match to TRBD2 (6 bases). Trimming pared 5 bases from V and 4 bases from J, leaving 18 bases between. This CDR3 has 15 residues. Germline loops: CDR1 MDHEN, CDR2 SYDVKM. CDR3 DNA: TGTGCCAGCAGTACAGACAACCTAGCGCCTTACGAGCAGTACTTC. This gives the protein CASSTDNLAPYEQYF.

This clone was seen more than once but under ten times. This sequence joins TRBV20-1 and TRBJ2-7, with D tentatively TRBD1 or TRBD2 (5 bases each). The CDR3 spans 11 residues. Trimming shortened V by 4 bases and J by 2 bases, and 6 bases separated the two germline ends. The V gene's germline CDR1 is DFQATT and CDR2 SNEGSKA (reference sequence). The CDR3 reads CSAMGAYEQYF. DNA of the CDR3: TGCAGTGCTATGGGGGCCTACGAGCAGTACTTC.

This chain links TRBV6-5 with TRBJ2-1; D may be TRBD2 (5 bases). The germline gives CDR1 MNHEY, CDR2 SVGAGI. With 5 bases removed from V and 2 bases from J, the gap between germline ends came to 13 bases. This CDR3 has 15 amino acids. The CDR3 sequence: CASSPRDPPYNEQFF. CDR3 nucleotides: TGTGCCAGCAGTCCACGGGATCCCCCCTACAATGAGCAGTTCTTC.

The rearrangement joins TRBV28 to TRBJ1-2; no clear D. Looked up from germline, CDR1 is MDHEN and CDR2 is SYDVKM. Deletions cut 5 bases from V and 8 bases from J, with 9 bases between. The CDR3 contains 11 residues. The CDR3 sequence: CASSSPGGYTF. The CDR3 DNA reads TGTGCCAGCAGTAGTCCGGGGGGCTACACCTTC.

The V call is TRBV7-6, the J call TRBJ2-5; TRBD2 is a possible D gene (5 bases). Trimming left V 5 bases short and J 5 bases short, with 12 bases between. Germline lookup yields CDR1 SGHVS and CDR2 FNYEAQ. This CDR3 is built from 13 residues. The CDR3 spells CASSQKEAETQYF. The CDR3 bases are TGTGCCAGCAGCCAAAAGGAGGCTGAGACCCAGTACTTC.